A single sample is the source of the 17 T cell receptor beta chains below, sequenced in a study of long-term antiretroviral therapy in people with HIV. The authors ran the immunoSEQ assay, v3.0, at survey level. Assay used: immunoSEQ multiplex PCR; TCRdb lists only in-frame clones, some missing. There are around 20,000 clones in the sample; roughly 87% occur only once, and 8% to 9.5% lies in the top ten. The sequences come from unsorted PBMCs, collected 0.2 years before starting antiretroviral therapy. All receptors come from a man younger than 30 with HIV.

This clone has just one count. CDR3 DNA: TGCGCCAGCAGCTACGGACCGAACACTGAAGCTTTCTTT. Translation: CASSYGPNTEAFF. The gene calls are TRBV4-1 and TRBJ1-1; D gene ambiguous. V gave up 5 bases and J gave up 1 base, with 8 bases separating them. Germline assignment: CDR1 MGHRA and CDR2 YSYEKL. The CDR3 extends over 13 amino acids.

The chain links TRBV7-9 to TRBJ1-2, with D uncertain. Trimming pared 4 bases from V and 3 bases from J, leaving 9 bases between. There are 13 residues in the CDR3. In germline, CDR1 is SEHNR, CDR2 FQNEAQ (reference sequence). CDR3 DNA sequence: TGTGCCAGCAGCTCCCAGGTCGACTATGGCTACACCTTC. Translation gives CASSSQVDYGYTF.

The V call is TRBV4-3, the J call TRBJ1-6; tentatively, D is TRBD1 (6 bases). CDR1 LGHNA and CDR2 YSLEER come from the germline V gene. CDR3 length: 15 residues. Trimming removed 4 bases from V and 3 bases from J, with 10 bases in between. CDR3 bases: TGCGCCAGCAGCCGATCACAGGGCTATAATTCACCCCTCCACTTT. Protein product: CASSRSQGYNSPLHF.

The V call is TRBV7-3, the J call TRBJ2-1, with D possibly matching TRBD2 (5 bases). This CDR3 is 14 amino acids long. Germline lookup yields CDR1 SGHTA and CDR2 FQGTGA. V lost 1 base to trimming and J lost 5 bases, with 9 bases between them. The CDR3 nucleotides read TGTGCCAGCAGCTTAATGGCTAGCAACAATGAGCAGTTCTTC. Its translation is CASSLMASNNEQFF.

The rearrangement uses TRBV10-3 and TRBJ2-3; the match to TRBD2 covers 10 bases. Germline CDR1 ENHRY, CDR2 SYGVKD. After removal of 8 bases from V and 8 bases from J, the junction contained 16 bases not matched to a gene. This CDR3 has 16 amino acids. The CDR3 region is CAIRGSSGSLAATQYF. CDR3 bases: TGTGCCATCCGGGGGTCTAGCGGGAGTTTGGCGGCTACGCAGTATTTT.

In this sample, this clone turned up a few times. The chain couples TRBV7-8 to TRBJ2-7; a possible D gene is TRBD1 (5 bases). The CDR3 has 13 amino acids. The V and J ends lost 5 bases and 3 bases respectively, with 11 bases between them. CDR1 is SGHVS and CDR2 is FQNEAQ in the germline V gene. CDR3 nucleotides: TGTGCCAGCAGCATCCCAGGGTTCTACGAGCAGTACTTC. It translates to CASSIPGFYEQYF.

V and J are TRBV6-5 and TRBJ2-7; 7 bases are a match to TRBD1. From germline, CDR1 is MNHEY and CDR2 SVGAGI. The CDR3 is 14 residues long. J was trimmed by 4 bases and V by 5 bases; bases with no gene match: 8. CDR3 in DNA: TGTGCCAGCAGTCCCGGGACAGACCTTTACGAGCAGTACTTC. Translating gives CASSPGTDLYEQYF.

The rearrangement uses TRBV5-6 and TRBJ1-1; D ambiguous. The CDR3 runs to 15 residues. Trimming removed 0 bases from V and 6 bases from J, with 15 bases in between. CDR1 SGHDT and CDR2 YYEEEE come from the germline V gene. The CDR3 loop reads CASSLDPTPRAEAFF. The DNA of the CDR3 is TGTGCCAGCAGCTTGGACCCGACCCCCCGGGCTGAAGCTTTCTTT.

The chain couples TRBV7-8 to TRBJ1-5; tentative D call: TRBD1 (5 bases). CDR3 size: 15 residues. Trimming took off 5 bases at V and 7 bases at J, with 18 bases between the two ends. CDR1 is SGHVS, CDR2 FQNEAQ, per germline. As DNA, the CDR3 is TGTGCCAGCAGCCCCTTTGAGGGCGGGGGACAGCCCCAGCATTTT. Translating gives CASSPFEGGGQPQHF.

The chain has TRBV2 and TRBJ1-2; 9 bases match TRBD1. The V and J ends lost 0 bases and 8 bases, in that order; junction bases with no gene match: 7. The CDR3 extends over 15 amino acids. The V gene's germline CDR1 is SNHLY and CDR2 FYNNEI. The CDR3 region is CASSEARGQGRGYTF. The CDR3 coding sequence is TGTGCCAGCAGTGAAGCTAGGGGACAGGGCCGGGGCTACACCTTC.

V usage is TRBV19 and J usage is TRBJ1-2; TRBD1 matches at 8 bases. CDR3 length: 14 amino acids. Germline lookup yields CDR1 LNHDA and CDR2 SQIVND (reference sequence). The ends lost 6 bases at V and 0 bases at J; junction bases unmatched: 3. Here the CDR3 reads CASSLGQANYGYTF. The CDR3 nucleotides are TGTGCCAGTAGCTTGGGACAGGCTAACTATGGCTACACCTTC.

This clone was seen once. The chain links TRBV4-1 to TRBJ1-1; D gene ambiguous. Germline V gives CDR1 MGHRA, CDR2 YSYEKL. This CDR3 has 12 amino acids. The germline V and J ends were trimmed by 3 bases and 5 bases, with 7 bases remaining between them. The CDR3 sequence is CASSHLGTEAFF. The DNA for the CDR3 is TGCGCCAGCAGCCATCTTGGTACTGAAGCTTTCTTT.

The CDR3 region has the DNA TGTGCCAGCTCTCCGGGACGGAACTATGGCTACACCTTC. It is translated as CASSPGRNYGYTF. The rearrangement links TRBV18 to TRBJ1-2; the D gene is possibly TRBD1 (5 bases). The CDR3 is 13 amino acids. The V gene's germline CDR1 is KGHSH and CDR2 LQKENI. V shed 6 bases and J shed 2 bases, with 10 bases lying between them.

This clone was observed once. This chain connects TRBV5-1 to TRBJ1-1; 7 bases line up with TRBD1. Germline CDR1 SGHRS, CDR2 YFSETQ. The CDR3 runs 14 residues. V lost 3 bases to trimming and J lost 5 bases; unmatched junction nucleotides: 7. The CDR3 here is CASSSLQGRTEAFF. Here the CDR3 DNA reads TGCGCCAGCAGCTCCTTACAGGGGAGGACTGAAGCTTTCTTT.

V gene TRBV19 combines with J gene TRBJ1-4, with D unresolved. The V end was cut by 7 bases, the J end by 2 bases, with 8 bases between. CDR3 size: 13 residues. Germline V gene sequence: CDR1 LNHDA, CDR2 SQIVND (reference sequence). Written as DNA, the CDR3 is TGTGCCAGTAAGGCGACCACTAATGAAAAACTGTTTTTT. Amino acids: CASKATTNEKLFF.

The J gene is TRBJ1-1, the V gene TRBV27, with 8 positions matching TRBD1. Losses at the gene ends were 9 bases for V and 1 base for J; bases not matched to a gene: 7. The CDR3 totals 14 residues. CDR1 and CDR2 (germline): MNHEY, SMNVEV (reference sequence). CDR3 sequence reads: CASRRTGKNTEAFF. The CDR3 DNA follows: TGTGCCAGTCGGAGGACAGGGAAGAACACTGAAGCTTTCTTT.

This clone is a singleton in its sample. J is TRBJ1-5 and V is TRBV7-2; D uncertain. V was cut by 3 bases and J by 7 bases, with 7 bases left in between. The CDR3 loop spans 12 amino acids. CDR1 is SGHTA and CDR2 is FQGNSA in the germline V gene. The CDR3 here is CASSFAGQPQHF. The CDR3 nucleotides read TGTGCCAGCAGCTTCGCGGGCCAGCCCCAGCATTTT.